This is a list of T cell receptor beta chains from one sample in a study of T cells in Graves' hyperthyroidism and ophthalmopathy. MiXCR, applied by TCRdb to the multiplex PCR reads, yields one record per CDR3 protein. The profile shows approximately 350,000 distinct CDR3 sequences, roughly 15% of them singletons. Input material: blood. The origin of the receptors is a woman aged 55-75 years with Graves' ophthalmopathy. CDR3s include the opening cysteine and the closing phenylalanine or tryptophan. The order of the fields is D gene, J gene, clone size, V gene, CDR3 DNA, CDR3 protein. A D gene is named only where the DNA matches it firmly. Some rows have no size entry. The others give once, few or many, or a class for an expanded clone.

>NA|TRBJ2-7|few|TRBV12-3/TRBV12-4
TGTGCCAGCAGTTTATATCGGCACGAGCAGTACTTC
CASSLYRHEQYF
>TRBD2|TRBJ2-5|NA|TRBV15
TGTGCCACCAGCAGAGATGGGGGGGGACAAGAGACCCAGTACTTC
CATSRDGGGQETQYF
>NA|TRBJ2-5|NA|TRBV6-2/TRBV6-3
TGTGCCAGCAGTCGAGACTTTACGGAGACCCAGTACTTC
CASSRDFTETQYF
>NA|TRBJ2-2|NA|TRBV6-2/TRBV6-3
TGTGCCAGCAGCGACTATGCTCCCAACACCGGGGAGCTGTTTTTT
CASSDYAPNTGELFF
>TRBD2|TRBJ2-7|many|TRBV12-3/TRBV12-4
TGTGCCAGCAGTCGGGCTAGCGGAGGAACCTACGAGCAGTACTTC
CASSRASGGTYEQYF
>NA|TRBJ2-7|NA|TRBV19
TGTGCCAGTAAGTTTGGAGGGACCCCAGGAGGCGAGCAGTACTTC
CASKFGGTPGGEQYF
>NA|TRBJ2-7|few|TRBV7-6
TGTGCCAGCAGCCTTGCTATAGGGGGCTACGAGCAGTACTTC
CASSLAIGGYEQYF
>TRBD2|TRBJ2-1|many|TRBV11-3
TGTGCCAGCAGCCCAGGGACTAGTGCTAGCTCCTACAATGAGCAGTTCTTC
CASSPGTSASSYNEQFF
>TRBD2|TRBJ2-1|many|TRBV20-1
TGCAGTGCTAGAGAAAGAGCGGGAGGGGGGCAGTTCTTC
CSARERAGGGQFF
>TRBD2|TRBJ2-2|many|TRBV20-1
TGCAGTGCCCAAGGACGGGGGGCCGGGGAGCTGTTTTTT
CSAQGRGAGELFF
>NA|TRBJ1-5|NA|TRBV7-2
TGTGCCAGCAGCTTAGACTTGGCTCAGCCCCAGCATTTT
CASSLDLAQPQHF
>TRBD1|TRBJ2-4|many|TRBV20-1
TGCAGTGCTAGAAGCCCACGACAGGGCGGGAACATTCAGTACTTC
CSARSPRQGGNIQYF
>NA|TRBJ2-7|many|TRBV28
TGTGCCAGCAGTCCCCCCACATACGAGCAGTACTTC
CASSPPTYEQYF
>NA|TRBJ2-3|few|TRBV20-1
TGCAGCGTGGGGCGGACGGACACAGATACGCAGTATTTT
CSVGRTDTDTQYF
>NA|TRBJ2-3|NA|TRBV6-1
TGTACCAGCCGACCCTTTCGGGATACGCAGTATTTT
CTSRPFRDTQYF
>NA|TRBJ2-7|many|TRBV20-1
TGCAGTGCTAGTAGGGCAGGACTTCTGCCCTCCTCCTACGAGCAGTACTTC
CSASRAGLLPSSYEQYF
>NA|TRBJ2-3|many|TRBV30
TGTGCCTGGACCCATAGCGGCACAGATACGCAGTATTTT
CAWTHSGTDTQYF
>NA|TRBJ2-7|NA|TRBV6-2/TRBV6-3
TGTGCCAGCAGTTGGATGGGCTCCTACGAGCAGTACTTC
CASSWMGSYEQYF
>NA|TRBJ2-3|many|TRBV3-1
TGTGCCAGCGGACCTAGAGGGGCAGATACGCAGTATTTT
CASGPRGADTQYF
>NA|TRBJ1-5|few|TRBV27
TGTGCCAGCAGTTTTTCGGGCGGGCCTTCCAATCAGCCCCAGCATTTT
CASSFSGGPSNQPQHF
>TRBD2|TRBJ2-7|NA|TRBV28
TGTGCCAGCAGTGGAGGCGGGAGCCTCTCCTACGAGCAGTACTTC
CASSGGGSLSYEQYF
>NA|TRBJ2-7|few|TRBV7-3
TGTGCCAGCAGCTTAATGGGACCTCCCCTCTCCTACGAGCAGCACTTC
CASSLMGPPLSYEQHF
>NA|TRBJ2-2|few|TRBV5-1
TGCGCCAGCAGCTTGGATCGGGTCCCCGGGGAGCTGTTTTTT
CASSLDRVPGELFF
>NA|TRBJ2-1|many|TRBV7-8
TGTGCCAGCAGCTCGACTAGTGGAGAGGGGGAGCAGTTCTTC
CASSSTSGEGEQFF
>NA|TRBJ2-7|few|TRBV6-2/TRBV6-3
TGTGCCAGACGGATGTTTGAGGGATCCGGCCTCGAGCAGTACTTC
CARRMFEGSGLEQYF
>TRBD2|TRBJ2-7|NA|TRBV20-1
TGCAGTGCTAGAGACAGTAGCGGGAGACACGAGCAGTACTTC
CSARDSSGRHEQYF
>NA|TRBJ1-1|NA|TRBV7-3
TGTGCCAGCAGCTTATATGGGGTAGAGGCTGAAGCTTTCTTT
CASSLYGVEAEAFF
>TRBD2|TRBJ2-2|many|TRBV24-1
TGTGCCACCAGTGATTTTCCAGGGACTAGCGGGAACACCGGGGAGCTGTTTTTT
CATSDFPGTSGNTGELFF
>TRBD2|TRBJ2-6|many|TRBV2
TGTGCCAGCCGGCCCCCGCTAGGGCGGGAGTCCGGGGCCAACGTCCTGACTTTC
CASRPPLGRESGANVLTF
>TRBD2|TRBJ2-2|NA|TRBV6-1
TGTGCCAGCAGTAGCGGGAGAGGTACCGGGGAGCTGTTTTTT
CASSSGRGTGELFF
>TRBD2|TRBJ2-1|few|TRBV24-1
TGTGCCACCAGTGACCAGACTAGCGGGAGGGCCGGGTATAATGAGCAGTTCTTC
CATSDQTSGRAGYNEQFF
>NA|TRBJ2-1|many|TRBV2
TGTGCCAGCAGTGTCCGGTACAATGAGCAGTTCTTC
CASSVRYNEQFF
>NA|TRBJ1-1|NA|TRBV29-1
TGCAGCGTTGAAGTATCGGGCGCTGAAGCTTTCTTT
CSVEVSGAEAFF
>NA|TRBJ1-1|few|TRBV6-2/TRBV6-3
TGTGCCAGCACCGAAGGGGCTTTGAACACTGGAGCTTTCTTT
CASTEGALNTGAFF
>TRBD2|TRBJ2-1|few|TRBV5-1
TGCGCCAGCAGCCCCGGACTAGCGGAAGGGCCCTACAATGAGCAGTTCTTC
CASSPGLAEGPYNEQFF
>NA|TRBJ1-2|many|TRBV11-2
TGTGCCAGCAGCCCCTTCAAGGAAAACTATGGCTACACCTTC
CASSPFKENYGYTF
>TRBD2|TRBJ2-1|few|TRBV7-9
TGTGCCAGCAGGGGGTGGCGGGAGGTCTACAATGAGCAGTTCTTC
CASRGWREVYNEQFF
>NA|TRBJ1-3|few|TRBV16
TGTGCCAGCAGCCCCGCATCTAACACCGGCATATATTTT
CASSPASNTGIYF
>TRBD1|TRBJ2-1|NA|TRBV24-1
TGTGCCACCAGTGACAAAGGACAGGGAAGTTGGAATGAGCAGTTCTTC
CATSDKGQGSWNEQFF
>TRBD1|TRBJ1-4|many|TRBV24-1
TGTGCCACCAGTGACCCTGGACAGGGGGAAAAACTGTTTTTT
CATSDPGQGEKLFF
>NA|TRBJ1-5|many|TRBV28
TGTGCCAGCAGTTCAATTAGCAATCAGCCCCAGCATTTT
CASSSISNQPQHF
>TRBD2|TRBJ2-2|many|TRBV20-1
TGCAGTGCTCGACTAGCGGGACCCGGGGAGCTGTTTTTT
CSARLAGPGELFF